One and the same sample provided the 9 T cell receptor beta chains below, sequenced in a study of pediatric ulcerative colitis. One to two pinch biopsies were taken from the rectum during colonoscopy. TCRdb's copy holds only in-frame clones and misses some; the assay was immunoSEQ multiplex PCR. The sample carries around 12,000 clones, over 60% recorded once. Sequencing was performed on gut tissue. These receptors all stem from a boy younger than 18 who was a control in a study of pediatric ulcerative colitis.

The chain employs TRBV7-3 and TRBJ2-7; TRBD2 aligns across 7 bases. The germline V gene has CDR1 SGHTA and CDR2 FQGTGA. The trim removed 2 bases at V and 0 bases at J, leaving 4 bases unmatched. CDR3 length equals 15 residues. The CDR3 sequence is CASSLSGGSSYEQYF. CDR3 bases: TGTGCCAGCAGCTTATCAGGCGGGAGCTCCTACGAGCAGTACTTC.

Details on this clone: Compared with germline, one end of the junction differs, possibly owing to a read error. The chain has TRBV7-7 and TRBJ2-5, with D possibly being TRBD1 (5 bases). Germline V lookup: CDR1 SSHAT, CDR2 FNYEAQ (reference sequence). The CDR3 contains 13 residues. CDR3 region: CASSLDSQETQYF. CDR3 DNA: TGTGCTAGCAGCTTAGACAGCCAAGAGACCCAGTACTTC.

The V gene is TRBV6-6, the J gene TRBJ1-1, with 8 positions matching TRBD1. Germline-derived CDR1 and CDR2 are MNHNY and SVGAGI (reference sequence). The length of the CDR3 is 12 residues. With V trimmed by 5 bases and J by 10 bases, 6 bases remained unmatched. CDR3 residues: CASSPRQGRAFF. CDR3 sequence (DNA): TGTGCCAGCAGTCCGAGACAGGGGCGAGCTTTCTTT.

This clone was detected once. The rearrangement links TRBV28 to TRBJ2-3; D gene ambiguous. CDR3 length: 14 amino acids. V was pared by 7 bases and J by 2 bases, with 13 bases between. Germline CDR1 and CDR2: MDHEN and SYDVKM. This CDR3 is CASTDRPLTDTQYF. CDR3 DNA: TGTGCCAGCACTGATAGGCCCCTCACAGATACGCAGTATTTT.

The chain combines TRBV18 with TRBJ1-2, with D possibly matching TRBD1 (6 bases). There are 13 residues in the CDR3. Trimming took 1 base from V and 6 from J, leaving 9 bases between them. The germline V gene has CDR1 KGHSH and CDR2 LQKENI. The CDR3: CASSPLSGDGYTF. CDR3 coding DNA: TGTGCCAGCTCACCACTGTCAGGGGATGGCTACACCTTC.

The DNA of the CDR3 is TGCGCCAGCAGCTTGAGTCAACTAGCGGTCACGTACAATGAGCAGTTCTTC. This codes for CASSLSQLAVTYNEQFF. The rearrangement links TRBV5-1 to TRBJ2-1, with 8 bases that match TRBD2. Trimming at V came to 1 base and at J to 4 bases, leaving 10 bases not matched to a gene. The CDR3 has 17 amino acids. CDR1 and CDR2 from the germline V gene are SGHRS and YFSETQ. Drawing the rest from reference TRBV5-1 and TRBJ2-1, the complete variable domain is KAGVTQTPRYLIKTRGQQVTLSCSPISGHRSVSWYQQTPGQGLQFLFEYFSETQRNKGNFPGRFSGRQFSNSRSEMNVSTLELGDSALYLCASSLSQLAVTYNEQFFGPGTRLTVL.

The chain joins TRBV9 to TRBJ2-1; 8 nucleotides align to TRBD1. The germline V gene encodes CDR1 SGDLS and CDR2 YYNGEE. The length of the CDR3 is 16 residues. V lost 3 bases to trimming and J lost 8 bases; unmatched junction nucleotides: 13. The CDR3 nucleotides are TGTGCCAGCAGCGCTGGGACAGGTGGGATTTGGGATGAGCAGTTCTTC. This translates into CASSAGTGGIWDEQFF.

The sample holds one count of this clone. The gene calls are TRBV5-4 and TRBJ2-7; 9 positions match TRBD1. Per germline, CDR1 SGHNT and CDR2 YYREEE (reference sequence). The CDR3 consists of 15 residues. J gave up 3 bases and V 4 bases, and 8 bases lay outside the gene matches. CDR3 protein: CASSKGQGPGYEQYF. The CDR3 DNA reads as TGTGCCAGCAGCAAGGGACAGGGACCAGGCTACGAGCAGTACTTC. Together with reference TRBV5-4 and TRBJ2-7, the CDR3 gives the full variable domain: ETGVTQSPTHLIKTRGQQVTLRCSSQSGHNTVSWYQQALGQGPQFIFQYYREEENGRGNFPPRFSGLQFPNYSSELNVNALELDDSALYLCASSKGQGPGYEQYFGPGTRLTVT.

This sequence joins TRBV11-2 and TRBJ2-1; 9 nucleotides agree with TRBD2. The CDR3 is made up of 17 amino acids. The germline V gene has CDR1 SGHAT and CDR2 FQNNGV. V was clipped by 5 bases and J by 4 bases; unmatched bases: 12. CDR3 nucleotides: TGTGCCAGCAGCCTTCGACTAGCGGATGCCCAATACAATGAGCAGTTCTTC. Amino acid sequence: CASSLRLADAQYNEQFF.